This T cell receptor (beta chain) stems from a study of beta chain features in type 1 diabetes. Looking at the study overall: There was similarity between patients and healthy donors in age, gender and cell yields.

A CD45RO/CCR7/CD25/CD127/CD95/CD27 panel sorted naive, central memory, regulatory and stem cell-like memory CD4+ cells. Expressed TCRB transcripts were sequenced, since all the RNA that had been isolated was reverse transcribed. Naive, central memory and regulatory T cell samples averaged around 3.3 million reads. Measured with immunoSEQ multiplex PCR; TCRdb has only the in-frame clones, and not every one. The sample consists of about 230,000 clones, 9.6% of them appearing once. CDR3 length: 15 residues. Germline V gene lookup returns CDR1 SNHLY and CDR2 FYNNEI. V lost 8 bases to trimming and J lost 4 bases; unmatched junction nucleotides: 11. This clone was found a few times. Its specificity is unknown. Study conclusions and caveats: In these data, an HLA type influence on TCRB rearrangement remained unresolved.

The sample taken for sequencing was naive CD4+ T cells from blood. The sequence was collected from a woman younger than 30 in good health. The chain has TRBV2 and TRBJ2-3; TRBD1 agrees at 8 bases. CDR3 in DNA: TGTGCCAGCCGCAGGGACAGGACGGACGCAGATACGCAGTATTTT. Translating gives CASRRDRTDADTQYF.